This TCR beta chain appears in the sequencing data of a study of CD8 T cells in ankylosing spondylitis (dated by TCRdb to 2015 to 2018). The study in broad terms: The study profiled T cell receptor beta repertoires in healthy donors and ankylosing spondylitis patients to find disease-linked TCR variants. Peripheral blood was sampled, and synovial fluid was additionally collected from ankylosing spondylitis patients. In total, the full study cohort was made up of about 99 healthy donors and 25 ankylosing spondylitis patients. General study outcomes and caveats: The disease-linked clones had a CD8+ phenotype and were found at relatively low frequencies in peripheral blood. A TCR beta motif made up of eight or nine highly homologous amino acid variants appeared to be characteristic of blood from ankylosing spondylitis patients. Some TCR beta motif variants had previously been reported in synovial fluid and blood of reactive arthritis patients, which suggested common disease-initiation mechanisms. The disease-linked clones were reported as significantly enriched in matched synovial fluid samples from ankylosing spondylitis patients.

TCRdb names Illumina HiSeq 2500 as the instrument used. Quantitative 5'-RACE with molecular barcodes was used to prepare TCR beta libraries. The paper's processing steps were these. A new computational method, built on a probabilistic model of VDJ rearrangement, was used to identify disease-linked TCR variants. The public sequencing data were trimmed at Q25 with fastp and processed into clonotypes with MiXCR by TCRdb, which kept only in-frame beta chains. CDR3 protein duplicates are merged, each entry listing the most common genes and DNA. None of the V and J calls come from the authors' own analysis; TCRdb made them. The sample yields roughly 440,000 distinct CDR3 sequences; roughly 17% were counted once. The ten largest make up around 0.92% of the sample. Per the germline V gene, SGHVS is the CDR1 and FNYEAQ is the CDR2. V is reduced by 4 bases and J by 1 base, leaving a spacing of 15 bases between them. The CDR3 measures 16 amino acids from cysteine to phenylalanine. Only the CDR3 DNA is retained, 48 bases long and in frame from the first base.

The sample holds a few counts of this clonotype. Its antigen target is currently unknown. Base qualities are missing; no much larger clone stands one base away. This clonotype was sampled from a male donor with ankylosing spondylitis. The sample comprised blood, either unsorted or a sorted T cell fraction (not recorded which). The rearrangement combines TRBV7-6 with TRBJ2-3; TRBD1 is possibly the D segment (5 matching bases). The bases are TGTGCCAGCAGCTCAGGGAATCAGGAGCGCACAGATACGCAGTATTTT. Its protein reads: CASSSGNQERTDTQYF. The full variable domain, with segments outside the CDR3 supplied by the reference TRBV7-6 and TRBJ2-3 proteins, appears as GAGVSQSPRYKVTKRGQDVALRCDPISGHVSLYWYRQALGQGPEFLTYFNYEAQQDKSGLPNDRFSAERPEGSISTLTIQRTEQRDSAMYRCASSSGNQERTDTQYFGPGTRLTVL.